This T cell receptor (beta chain) was sequenced during a study of cytomegalovirus exposure and HLA in healthy donors. For the study at large: Assignment to the Caucasian-associated ancestry cluster applied to more than 75% of the roughly 400 genotyped donors.

With 8 bases clipped from V and 4 bases from J, the junction kept 8 bases outside the gene matches. The CDR3 has 14 residues. CDR1 and CDR2 (germline): LNHNV, YYDKDF (reference sequence). Details on this clone: Antigen: not known.

PCR involved 60 Vbeta and 13 Jbeta primers. The method was immunoSEQ multiplex PCR; TCRdb's version includes in-frame clones alone and lacks a portion of them. Of about 98,000 clones detected, 65% to 80% appear once; the ten largest clones hold 7.5% to 9.5%. Regarding the study as a whole: Sequencing likely caused a cluster of highly shared sequence variants. There were about 160 TCR beta chains listed as cytomegalovirus-associated.

Input material: PBMCs. V is TRBV15 and J is TRBJ2-7, with 10 bases lining up with TRBD1. This sequence was found in a human donor in good health. Here the CDR3 reads CATARDRGSYEQYF. CDR3 nucleotides: TGTGCCACCGCCCGGGACAGGGGTTCGTACGAGCAGTACTTC.